This section outlines one TCR beta chain sequence together with its context. The antigen is unknown. The data were taken from a study of shared clonotypes between healthy human individuals. Study-wide results and limits: About 5% was the fraction of naive CD4 clonotypes found shared across several donors. Depth was large, yet rarefaction showed that sorted-subset sequencing was incomplete.

It was approximately 0.2 ug DNA, about 30,000 T cell genomes, that sorted-subset replicate PCRs used. Sequencing used immunoSEQ multiplex PCR; TCRdb keeps in-frame clones, though not all of them. Among 1.6 million or so clones listed, around 95% were seen once. Into CD45RA+ naive and CD45RA-negative memory subsets, the CD4+ cells were split. The CDR3 extends over 13 amino acids. With V trimmed by 4 bases and J by 1 base, 4 bases remained unmatched. The germline V gene encodes CDR1 GTSNPN and CDR2 SVGIG (reference sequence). The clonotype comes from a man younger than 45 in good health. The sample comprised naive CD4+ T cells sorted from blood. The subset: CD45RA+ positively selected. The chain links TRBV30 to TRBJ2-7; 7 nucleotides match TRBD2. CDR3 DNA sequence: TGTGCCTGGACGCGGGGGACGTCCTACGAGCAGTACTTC. Its protein product is CAWTRGTSYEQYF.